Below are 15 T cell receptor beta chains sequenced from a single sample in a study of blood T cell repertoires in COVID-19. The protocol was immunoSEQ multiplex PCR, while the TCRdb copy is restricted to in-frame clones and leaves out a portion. The profile shows some 120,000 clones, about 89% of them singletons. The sequenced sample consisted of peripheral blood. These receptors were collected from a woman aged 55-69 years with acute or convalescent COVID-19.

The sample holds one count of this clone. The chain is built from TRBV28 and TRBJ1-5; no clear D. V gave up 7 bases and J gave up 4 bases, with 14 bases separating them. Germline lookup yields CDR1 MDHEN and CDR2 SYDVKM. The CDR3 sequence is 14 residues long. In nucleotides, the CDR3 is TGTGCCAGCAATCGGAGCGGCGGTAATCAGCCCCAGCATTTT. This gives the protein CASNRSGGNQPQHF. Complete variable domain (other parts from reference TRBV28 and TRBJ1-5): DVKVTQSSRYLVKRTGEKVFLECVQDMDHENMFWYRQDPGLGLRLIYFSYDVKMKEKGDIPEGYSVSREKKERFSLILESASTNQTSMYLCASNRSGGNQPQHFGDGTRLSIL.

V is TRBV14 and J is TRBJ2-5, with 13 positions matching TRBD2. Germline loops: CDR1 SGHDN, CDR2 FVKESK. CDR3 size: 16 residues. Unmatched junction bases numbered 7, after V lost 4 bases and J lost 5 bases. CDR3 coding DNA: TGTGCCAGCAGCCCAAAACTAGCGGGAGGGATCGAGACCCAGTACTTC. It is translated as CASSPKLAGGIETQYF.

The table lists this clone with a few counts. The chain has TRBV27 and TRBJ2-3, with D possibly TRBD1 on 6 matching bases. The V end lost 2 bases, the J end lost 1 base, and 13 bases lay between the germline ends. Germline V gives CDR1 MNHEY, CDR2 SMNVEV (reference sequence). CDR3 length equals 16 residues. The CDR3: CASSLRGSRGTDTQYF. CDR3 nucleotide sequence: TGTGCCAGCAGTTTAAGGGGGAGCCGTGGCACAGATACGCAGTATTTT.

In this sample, this clone turned up once. The chain couples TRBV7-9 to TRBJ1-1; 7 nucleotides match TRBD1. Looked up from germline, CDR1 is SEHNR and CDR2 is FQNEAQ (reference sequence). The CDR3 runs to 15 residues. With 5 bases clipped from V and 2 bases from J, the junction kept 8 bases outside the gene matches. CDR3 residues: CASSPFGQVNTEAFF. The CDR3 nucleotides read TGTGCCAGCAGCCCTTTCGGACAGGTTAACACTGAAGCTTTCTTT.

This chain links TRBV5-1 with TRBJ1-2; TRBD1 agrees at 9 bases. From germline, CDR1 is SGHRS and CDR2 YFSETQ. The V gene end was trimmed by 4 bases and the J gene end by 8 bases; junction bases not matched to a gene: 6. The CDR3 runs 13 residues. The CDR3 DNA is TGCGCCAGCAGCACGGGACAGGGTATGGGCTACACCTTC. Translating gives CASSTGQGMGYTF.

The chain links TRBV5-4 to TRBJ2-3; 9 nucleotides line up with TRBD2. Germline values: CDR1 SGHNT, CDR2 YYREEE (reference sequence). V was clipped by 5 bases and J by 0 bases; unmatched bases: 7. The CDR3 totals 16 residues. CDR3 loop: CASREGGRGSTDTQYF. CDR3 DNA: TGTGCCAGCAGAGAGGGCGGGAGGGGGAGCACAGATACGCAGTATTTT.

V is TRBV13 and J is TRBJ1-3; 7 nucleotides match TRBD1. J was trimmed by 1 base and V by 4 bases; bases with no gene match: 13. The CDR3 is 18 amino acids. Germline CDR1 and CDR2: PRHDT and FYEKMQ (reference sequence). CDR3 loop: CASSSARTGALSGNTIYF. CDR3 DNA sequence: TGTGCCAGCAGCTCAGCCAGAACAGGGGCACTTTCTGGAAACACCATATATTTT.

This rearrangement joins TRBV25-1 to TRBJ2-1; no firm D call. The length of the CDR3 is 13 residues. V was shortened by 8 bases and J by 3 bases, with 11 bases between the two germline ends. Germline CDR1 reads MGHDK; CDR2 reads SYGVNS. The CDR3 loop is CASAPLRYNEQFF. The CDR3 DNA reads TGTGCCAGCGCGCCCCTCCGCTACAATGAGCAGTTCTTC.

The chain is built from TRBV6-5 and TRBJ1-2; possibly TRBD1 for D (6 bases). This CDR3 comprises 14 residues. CDR1 is MNHEY, CDR2 SVGAGI, per germline. V was clipped by 7 bases and J by 0 bases, with 12 bases between them. CDR3 residues: CASTGDIANYGYTF. CDR3 nucleotide sequence: TGTGCCAGCACCGGGGACATAGCTAACTATGGCTACACCTTC.

V is TRBV14 and J is TRBJ1-1; D may be TRBD1 (6 bases). Germline lookup yields CDR1 SGHDN and CDR2 FVKESK. The CDR3 extends over 14 amino acids. The V gene lost 3 bases and the J gene lost 0 bases, with 8 bases spanning the gap. CDR3 region: CASSHRGVNTEAFF. CDR3 DNA: TGTGCCAGCAGCCACAGGGGCGTGAACACTGAAGCTTTCTTT.

This chain uses TRBV7-3 with TRBJ2-5; D uncertain. The V gene's germline CDR1 is SGHTA and CDR2 FQGTGA. Trimming pared 1 base from V and 2 bases from J, leaving 5 bases between. The CDR3 has 13 residues. Here the CDR3 reads CASSLSYQETQYF. As DNA, the CDR3 is TGTGCCAGCAGCTTAAGTTATCAAGAGACCCAGTACTTC.

J is TRBJ2-3 and V is TRBV28, with D possibly being TRBD2 (6 bases). Germline V CDR1 and CDR2: MDHEN, SYDVKM. The CDR3 is 11 amino acids. The CDR3 loop is CASLAPDTQYF. The CDR3 coding sequence is TGTGCTTCACTAGCACCAGATACGCAGTATTTT.

This sequence joins TRBV7-2 and TRBJ2-3, with 8 bases fitting TRBD2. The CDR3 runs 15 residues. Trimming cost V 1 base and J 3 bases; bases outside gene matches: 3. The germline gives CDR1 SGHTA, CDR2 FQGNSA. CDR3 sequence: CASSLVAGGTDTQYF. In DNA form, the CDR3 reads TGTGCCAGCAGCTTAGTGGCGGGGGGAACAGATACGCAGTATTTT.

The J gene is TRBJ1-2, the V gene TRBV2; D possibly corresponds to TRBD1 (6 bases). The CDR3 length is 15 residues. Trimming pared 7 bases from V and 1 base from J, leaving 16 bases between. Germline CDR1 SNHLY, CDR2 FYNNEI. The CDR3 spells CASIQETGNNYGYTF. As DNA, the CDR3 is TGTGCCAGCATCCAGGAGACAGGAAATAACTATGGCTACACCTTC.

The chain links TRBV30 to TRBJ1-1, with 8 bases that match TRBD1. This CDR3 contains 16 residues. With V trimmed by 0 bases and J by 3 bases, 9 bases remained unmatched. Per the germline V gene, CDR1 is GTSNPN and CDR2 is SVGIG (reference sequence). The CDR3 coding sequence is TGTGCCTGGAGTGTCCCATTCGGGACAGGATACACTGAAGCTTTCTTT. It yields the protein CAWSVPFGTGYTEAFF.